The source of this TCR beta chain is a study of regulatory T cells in long-lasting Graves disease. The CDR3 is 14 amino acids. CDR1 is DFQATT, CDR2 SNEGSKA, per germline (reference sequence). With 6 bases removed from V and 10 bases from J, the gap between germline ends came to 22 bases. CDR3 regions were amplified by Arm-PCR using iRepertoire HTBI primers to build TCR beta libraries. A single record per CDR3 protein comes from TCRdb applying MiXCR to the multiplex PCR reads. The data show roughly 420,000 distinct CDR3 sequences, with roughly 17% seen just once and 20% to 25% held by the top ten. Details on this clonotype: Its specificity is not known.

Time point meaning: newly diagnosed GD, antithyroid drugs for less than 3 months. The TCR library was made from RNA extracted from PBMCs. Study-level points and caveats: Persistent Graves' patients showed less TCR diversity than newly diagnosed ones.

The same data also contributed to another study, on T cells in Graves' hyperthyroidism and ophthalmopathy.

Specimen: peripheral blood mononuclear cells (PBMCs), collected at new diagnosis, from a patient treated with antithyroid drugs. The chain combines TRBV20-1 with TRBJ2-1; weak D call: TRBD1 (5 bases). This clonotype was sampled from a woman aged 18 to 35 with Graves disease. Here the CDR3 reads CSARQSTVQIEQFF. The CDR3 DNA sequence: TGCAGTGCCAGACAGTCGACGGTTCAAATAGAGCAGTTCTTC.